The table lists the clone carrying this T cell receptor (beta chain) with a few counts. Its antigen is as yet unknown. Germline values: CDR1 MGHDK, CDR2 SYGVNS. This CDR3 is built from 17 residues. With 4 bases clipped from V and 0 bases from J, the junction kept 6 bases outside the gene matches. Researchers reported that TCR beta cDNA libraries carried unique molecular identifiers. MiXCR was run by TCRdb on the PCR reads, yielding one entry per CDR3 protein. The table includes roughly 400,000 distinct CDR3 sequences, 39% detected once. This sample is part of a study of post-analysis software for immune sequencing data. Broader study findings: Among five TRBV segments more frequent in patients than controls were TRBV5-6, TRBV5-1 and TRBV20-1.

What was sequenced was blood. This rearrangement joins TRBV25-1 to TRBJ2-3; TRBD2 matches at 11 bases. The receptor's source is a girl aged 2 to 9 with multiple sclerosis. CDR3 bases: TGTGCCAGCAGTGGTTTTCGACTAGCGGGGAGCACAGATACGCAGTATTTT. Its translation is CASSGFRLAGSTDTQYF.